The present entry profiles one T cell receptor (beta chain) with its context. The PCR made use of 60 Vbeta and 13 Jbeta primers. Using immunoSEQ multiplex PCR, the repertoire was profiled, and TCRdb retains in-frame clones only, with some absent. Of 250,000 to 350,000 clones in the sample, approximately 90% are singletons; the top ten hold more than 2%. Healthy donors of bone marrow made up the group. The sample comes from a study of cytomegalovirus exposure and HLA in healthy donors. The CDR3 is 18 amino acids. CDR1 is PRHDT, CDR2 FYEKMQ, per germline (reference sequence). The V and J ends lost 3 bases and 3 bases, in that order; junction bases with no gene match: 13.

This receptor was taken from a woman aged 18-29 years in good health and CMV-seronegative. The V and J genes are TRBV13 and TRBJ2-7; 11 nucleotides match TRBD2. Source material: PBMCs. The CDR3 here is CASSLVAGGPIHGYEQYF. CDR3 nucleotide sequence: TGTGCCAGCAGCTTGGTAGCGGGGGGGCCGATCCACGGCTACGAGCAGTACTTC.